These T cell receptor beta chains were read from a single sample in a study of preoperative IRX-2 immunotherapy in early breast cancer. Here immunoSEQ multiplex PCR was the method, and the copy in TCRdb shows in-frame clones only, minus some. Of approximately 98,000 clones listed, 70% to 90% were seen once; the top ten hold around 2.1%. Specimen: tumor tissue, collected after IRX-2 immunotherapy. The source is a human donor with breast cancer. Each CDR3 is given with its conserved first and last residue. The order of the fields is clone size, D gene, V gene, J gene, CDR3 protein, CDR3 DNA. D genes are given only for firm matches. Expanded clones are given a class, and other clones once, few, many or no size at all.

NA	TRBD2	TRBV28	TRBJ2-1	CASSPTSGRDNEQFF	TGTGCCAGCAGTCCTACTAGCGGGAGGGACAATGAGCAGTTCTTC
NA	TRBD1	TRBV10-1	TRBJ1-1	CASRATRTGQAFF	TGCGCCAGCAGAGCCACCCGGACAGGACAAGCTTTCTTT
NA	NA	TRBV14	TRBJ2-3	CASSPFQGQGDTQYF	TGTGCCAGCAGCCCTTTCCAGGGACAAGGCGATACGCAGTATTTT
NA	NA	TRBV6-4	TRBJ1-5	CASSKSNRDNQPQHF	TGTGCCAGCAGCAAATCAAACAGAGACAATCAGCCCCAGCATTTT
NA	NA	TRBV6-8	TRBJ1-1	CASSSTTLNTEAFF	TGTGCCAGCAGTTCGACAACTCTGAACACTGAAGCTTTCTTT
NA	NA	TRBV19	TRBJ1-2	CASSSSPLRGNGYTF	TGTGCCAGTAGTAGCTCCCCCCTTCGGGGGAATGGCTACACCTTC
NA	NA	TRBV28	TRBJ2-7	CASSLTSGYEQYF	TGTGCCAGCAGTCTAACCTCCGGATACGAGCAGTACTTC
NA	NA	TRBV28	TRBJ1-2	CASTRTGGTYTF	TGTGCCAGCACGAGAACCGGGGGCACCTACACCTTC
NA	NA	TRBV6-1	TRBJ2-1	CASSEERGPYNEQFF	TGTGCCAGCAGTGAAGAGAGAGGGCCCTACAATGAGCAGTTCTTC
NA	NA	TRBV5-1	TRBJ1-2	CASSSGDSVSYGYTF	TGCGCCAGCAGCTCTGGCGACAGCGTTAGCTATGGTTACACCTTC
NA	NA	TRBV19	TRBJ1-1	CASSIIQGNTEAFF	TGTGCCAGTAGTATTATACAGGGGAACACTGAAGCTTTCTTT
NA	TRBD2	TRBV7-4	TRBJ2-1	CASSLDGSGIYNEQFF	TGTGCCAGCAGCTTAGATGGTAGCGGGATCTACAATGAGCAGTTCTTC
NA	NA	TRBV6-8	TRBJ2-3	CASSDPPGDTQYF	TGTGCCAGCAGTGATCCTCCGGGGGATACGCAGTATTTT
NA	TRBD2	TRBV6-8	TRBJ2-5	CASSSIGGASETQYF	TGTGCCAGCAGTTCCATCGGGGGGGCCTCGGAGACCCAGTACTTC
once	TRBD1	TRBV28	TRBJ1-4	CASSGYRGFLEANEKLFF	TGTGCCAGCAGTGGCTACAGGGGGTTTCTAGAGGCTAATGAAAAACTGTTTTTT
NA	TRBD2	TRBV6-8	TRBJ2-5	CASSYGIAGGWTQYF	TGTGCCAGCAGTTACGGAATAGCGGGGGGGTGGACCCAGTACTTC
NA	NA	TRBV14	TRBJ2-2	CASSQDDYQTGRVGELFF	TGTGCCAGCAGCCAAGACGACTATCAGACAGGGAGGGTCGGGGAGCTGTTTTTT
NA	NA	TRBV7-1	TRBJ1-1	CASSHTANTEAFF	TGTGCCAGCAGCCACACAGCGAACACTGAAGCTTTCTTT
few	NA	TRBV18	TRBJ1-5	CASSRAGGGSNQPQHF	TGTGCCAGCTCACGAGCGGGGGGTGGTAGCAATCAGCCCCAGCATTTT
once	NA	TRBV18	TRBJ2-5	CASSLSYQETQYF	TGTGCCAGCTCACTGTCGTACCAAGAGACCCAGTACTTC
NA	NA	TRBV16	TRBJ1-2	CASSQASGQGVGYTF	TGTGCCAGCAGCCAGGCGTCCGGGCAGGGTGTAGGCTACACCTTC
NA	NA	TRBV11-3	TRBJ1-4	CASSSMTEINEKLFF	TGTGCCAGCAGCTCCATGACAGAGATTAATGAAAAACTGTTTTTT
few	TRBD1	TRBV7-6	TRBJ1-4	CASSPRQGPGEKLFF	TGTGCCAGCAGCCCAAGACAGGGGCCCGGTGAAAAACTGTTTTTT
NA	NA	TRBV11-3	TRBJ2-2	CASSFQSGETGELFF	TGTGCCAGCAGCTTCCAATCAGGGGAAACCGGGGAGCTGTTTTTT
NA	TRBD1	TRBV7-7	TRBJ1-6	CASSFEDRGNSPLHF	TGTGCCAGCAGCTTTGAGGACAGGGGTAATTCACCCCTCCACTTT